A selection of T cell receptor beta chains follows, all from one sample in a study of cytomegalovirus exposure and HLA in healthy donors. Here immunoSEQ multiplex PCR was the method, and the copy in TCRdb shows in-frame clones only, minus some. The repertoire holds around 280,000 clones, with about 90% as singletons. Sequencing was performed on PBMCs. The receptors shown here come from a young woman in good health and CMV-seronegative. Both conserved end residues are part of each CDR3. The D gene is left open where the match is weak. Some rows mark clone size as missing; the rest say once, few, many or name a class of expanded clone.

d_gene	abundance	v_gene	len	j_gene	CDR3aa	CDR3nt
NA	NA	TRBV7-2	16	TRBJ1-2	CASSWWTESPIGGYTF	TGTGCCAGCAGCTGGTGGACAGAGTCCCCAATCGGTGGCTACACCTTC
TRBD2	NA	TRBV9	16	TRBJ2-3	CASSGGTSRGTDTQYF	TGTGCCAGCAGCGGAGGGACTAGCAGGGGCACAGATACGCAGTATTTT
NA	NA	TRBV7-9	13	TRBJ1-2	CASSFNRNYGYTF	TGTGCCAGCAGCTTTAACAGAAACTATGGCTACACCTTC
TRBD1	NA	TRBV25-1	11	TRBJ2-5	CATGGRETQYF	TGTGCGACAGGGGGCCGGGAGACCCAGTACTTC
NA	once	TRBV10-3	15	TRBJ1-2	CAISDTAGAYNGYTF	TGTGCCATCAGTGACACCGCAGGGGCGTATAATGGCTACACCTTC
TRBD1	NA	TRBV15	15	TRBJ2-3	CATSRGDSSTDTQYF	TGTGCCACCAGCAGAGGGGACAGTAGCACAGATACGCAGTATTTT
TRBD1	few	TRBV9	13	TRBJ2-7	CASSVKGAGEQYF	TGTGCCAGCAGCGTAAAGGGGGCCGGAGAGCAGTACTTC
TRBD1	NA	TRBV27	15	TRBJ1-6	CASSSTDRGNSPLHF	TGTGCCAGCAGTTCAACCGACAGGGGAAATTCACCCCTCCACTTT
NA	NA	TRBV6-1	14	TRBJ1-1	CASSEVTGGTEAFF	TGTGCCAGCAGTGAAGTTACGGGAGGGACTGAAGCTTTCTTT
NA	NA	TRBV5-1	18	TRBJ1-1	CASSLGGSGGPLGTEAFF	TGCGCCAGCAGCCTGGGAGGGAGTGGCGGTCCCCTTGGGACTGAAGCTTTCTTT
TRBD2	NA	TRBV4-1	17	TRBJ2-1	CASSQGSAGGPGDEQFF	TGCGCCAGCAGCCAAGGATCCGCGGGGGGGCCTGGGGATGAGCAGTTCTTC
NA	once	TRBV6-4	16	TRBJ2-3	CASSEGRLGAGSTQYF	TGTGCCAGCAGTGAGGGGCGGTTAGGTGCGGGGAGTACGCAGTATTTT
NA	NA	TRBV5-1	16	TRBJ1-3	CASSLAPQNSGNTIYF	TGCGCCAGCAGCTTGGCCCCCCAGAACTCTGGAAACACCATATATTTT
NA	NA	TRBV12-5	12	TRBJ2-5	CASGARVETQYF	TGTGCTAGTGGTGCCCGGGTGGAGACCCAGTACTTC
NA	NA	TRBV18	15	TRBJ1-2	CASSPPEGGAYGYTF	TGTGCCAGCTCACCTCCCGAGGGAGGCGCCTATGGCTACACCTTC
NA	NA	TRBV2	17	TRBJ1-4	CASSVIRTPGANEKLFF	TGTGCCAGCAGTGTTATACGGACTCCCGGGGCTAATGAAAAACTGTTTTTT
NA	NA	TRBV27	14	TRBJ1-1	CASRHTGLNTEAFF	TGTGCCAGCAGGCACACAGGGCTGAACACTGAAGCTTTCTTT
TRBD1	NA	TRBV11-2	16	TRBJ1-2	CASSPDPGQGDYGYTF	TGTGCCAGCAGCCCAGACCCGGGACAGGGCGACTATGGCTACACCTTC
TRBD2	NA	TRBV30	12	TRBJ2-3	CAWSPTSDTQYF	TGTGCCTGGAGCCCTACTAGCGACACGCAGTATTTT
NA	NA	TRBV6-1	14	TRBJ2-3	CASNVGQGGDTQYF	TGTGCCAGCAACGTAGGACAGGGAGGGGATACGCAGTATTTT
TRBD1	NA	TRBV5-1	14	TRBJ1-2	CASSHGQGAFGYTF	TGCGCCAGCAGCCATGGACAGGGGGCGTTTGGCTACACCTTC
NA	NA	TRBV29-1	13	TRBJ1-1	CSVGSTMNTEAFF	TGCAGCGTTGGTAGCACCATGAACACTGAAGCTTTCTTT
TRBD2	NA	TRBV4-1	16	TRBJ2-2	CASSVGLAGETGELFF	TGCGCCAGCAGCGTAGGACTAGCGGGGGAGACCGGGGAGCTGTTTTTT
NA	NA	TRBV29-1	13	TRBJ1-1	CSVGRGSGTEAFF	TGCAGCGTTGGCAGGGGAAGTGGCACTGAAGCTTTCTTT
NA	NA	TRBV11-3	13	TRBJ2-3	CASSFLATDTQYF	TGTGCCAGCAGCTTTCTAGCGACCGATACGCAGTATTTT
NA	NA	TRBV5-5	17	TRBJ2-6	CASFRTHTYSGANVLTF	TGTGCCAGCTTCAGGACACACACCTACTCTGGGGCCAACGTCCTGACTTTC
TRBD1	NA	TRBV6-6	14	TRBJ1-2	CASSYAGGDYGYTF	TGTGCCAGCAGTTACGCAGGGGGAGACTATGGCTACACCTTC
NA	NA	TRBV5-5	13	TRBJ1-1	CASSRAGVTEAFF	TGTGCCAGCTCCCGGGCGGGCGTCACTGAAGCTTTCTTT
NA	NA	TRBV11-2	12	TRBJ2-1	CASSLLAEEQFF	TGTGCCAGCAGCTTATTGGCGGAAGAGCAGTTCTTC
TRBD1	NA	TRBV13	15	TRBJ1-4	CASSQKQGAKEKLFF	TGTGCCAGCAGCCAAAAACAGGGGGCTAAGGAAAAACTGTTTTTT
NA	NA	TRBV5-4	14	TRBJ1-1	CASSLVGQNTEAFF	TGTGCCAGCAGTCTAGTAGGTCAGAACACTGAAGCTTTCTTT
NA	NA	TRBV4-2	16	TRBJ2-2	CASSQEAGVITGELFF	TGTGCCAGCAGCCAAGAGGCAGGGGTAATAACCGGGGAGCTGTTTTTT
TRBD1	NA	TRBV11-2	15	TRBJ2-3	CASSLGQGVSDTQYF	TGTGCCAGCAGCTTAGGACAGGGGGTGTCAGATACGCAGTATTTT
TRBD1	NA	TRBV9	17	TRBJ2-7	CASSAVERTGGMGEQYF	TGTGCCAGCAGCGCCGTAGAAAGGACAGGTGGGATGGGAGAGCAGTACTTC
NA	NA	TRBV25-1	15	TRBJ1-6	CASSDVGQLNSPLHF	TGTGCCAGCAGTGATGTAGGACAGCTTAATTCACCCCTCCACTTT
TRBD1	NA	TRBV9	15	TRBJ2-7	CASSVGDRGRYEQYF	TGTGCCAGCAGCGTAGGGGACAGGGGGCGGTACGAGCAGTACTTC
NA	NA	TRBV4-1	16	TRBJ1-2	CASSQEDRGTHYGYTF	TGCGCCAGCAGCCAGGAGGACCGGGGGACCCACTATGGCTACACCTTC
NA	NA	TRBV7-9	14	TRBJ2-7	CSSSHDFGPYEQYF	TGTTCCAGCAGTCATGACTTCGGCCCCTACGAGCAGTACTTC
TRBD1	NA	TRBV5-8	15	TRBJ1-4	CASSLGDRDREKLFF	TGTGCCAGCAGCTTGGGGGACAGGGACCGTGAAAAACTGTTTTTT
TRBD1	NA	TRBV5-6	15	TRBJ1-5	CASSLGQGEWQPQHF	TGTGCCAGCAGCTTGGGCCAGGGGGAGTGGCAGCCCCAGCATTTT